The present T cell receptor beta chain was sequenced within a study of cytomegalovirus exposure and HLA in healthy donors. Findings of the study overall: A list of 164 TCR beta chains associated with cytomegalovirus was given.

The CDR3 totals 14 residues. In germline, CDR1 is MNHNS, CDR2 SASEGT. The germline V and J ends were trimmed by 4 bases and 6 bases, with 15 bases remaining between them. Vbeta (60) and Jbeta (13) primers were used in the PCR. The repertoire was sequenced with immunoSEQ multiplex PCR; TCRdb's copy has only in-frame clones and lacks some. In the table there are over 150,000 clones, roughly 80% of which are singletons. Of note for this clone: Its antigen remains unidentified.

The receptor was derived from a woman younger than 30 in good health and CMV-seronegative. The chain has TRBV6-1 and TRBJ1-2; TRBD1 might be the D (5 bases). Sequenced sample: PBMCs. CDR3 loop: CASSGAGRKNGYTF. DNA for the CDR3: TGTGCCAGCAGTGGTGCGGGACGGAAAAATGGCTACACCTTC.